This TCR beta chain is from a study of T cell responses to AZD1222 COVID-19 vaccine. Trimming cost V 2 bases and J 8 bases, with 14 bases left between them. The CDR3 spans 14 residues. CDR1 and CDR2 (germline): SGHAT, FQNNGV. General observations from the study: The study found Spike-specific TCR breadth and depth rose after two AZD1222 doses. Clonal diversity may have been underestimated in mostly white British donors. There were vaccine-associated CD4 TCRs across spike, dominant at 160-218 and 743-854.

Libraries were prepared by immunoSEQ multiplex PCR; TCRdb keeps only in-frame clonotypes and omits some of them. The profile shows fewer than 200,000 clones, over 80% of them singletons. This clone was detected only once. Its antigen is unknown. This TCR came from an adult who received the MenACWY meningococcal vaccine as a control. The V and J genes are TRBV11-2 and TRBJ2-3; D ambiguous. This material consisted of peripheral blood, taken 28 days after the second dose of the MenACWY control vaccine. CDR3 sequence (DNA): TGTGCCAGCAGCTTAATCTCGGGTCGGGCTACGCAGTATTTT. It yields the protein CASSLISGRATQYF.